This entry lists 18 T cell receptor beta chains sequenced from one sample in a study of T cell changes during pregnancy in multiple sclerosis. The assay was immunoSEQ multiplex PCR, and TCRdb's table has in-frame clones only and misses some. Of more than 45,000 clones in the sample, approximately 92% were seen once. Here the sequenced sample was CD4+ T cells from peripheral blood mononuclear cells, taken in the second trimester of pregnancy. The source of these receptors is a female donor in good health, enrolled as a control in a pregnancy study.

V is TRBV18 and J is TRBJ1-2, with D possibly TRBD1 on 6 matching bases. The CDR3 loop spans 14 amino acids. Trimming cost V 0 bases and J 2 bases, with 7 bases left between them. CDR1 is KGHSH, CDR2 LQKENI, per germline. This chain's CDR3 is CASSPPGGNYGYTF. For the CDR3, the DNA is TGTGCCAGCTCACCACCAGGGGGAAACTATGGCTACACCTTC. Supplemented by reference TRBV18 and TRBJ1-2, the full variable domain reads NAGVMQNPRHLVRRRGQEARLRCSPMKGHSHVYWYRQLPEEGLKFMVYLQKENIIDESGMPKERFSAEFPKEGPSILRIQQVVRGDSAAYFCASSPPGGNYGYTFGSGTRLTVV.

The V gene is TRBV6-5, the J gene TRBJ2-3; 8 positions match TRBD2. The germline V gene encodes CDR1 MNHEY and CDR2 SVGAGI. This CDR3 is built from 13 residues. The V gene end was trimmed by 6 bases and the J gene end by 5 bases; junction bases not matched to a gene: 4. The CDR3 DNA sequence: TGTGCCAGCAGGAAAGCGGGAGAAGATACGCAGTATTTT. It is translated as CASRKAGEDTQYF.

The rearrangement uses TRBV29-1 and TRBJ1-2, with 7 bases identical to TRBD1. This CDR3 region has 11 residues. J was trimmed by 8 bases and V by 5 bases; bases with no gene match: 5. Germline CDR1 SQVTM, CDR2 ANQGSEA. CDR3 residues: CSVRGGLGYTF. CDR3 DNA: TGCAGCGTTCGAGGGGGCTTAGGCTACACCTTC. The whole variable domain, filled in from reference TRBV29-1 and TRBJ1-2, reads SAVISQKPSRDICQRGTSLTIQCQVDSQVTMMFWYRQQPGQSLTLIATANQGSEATYESGFVIDKFPISRPNLTFSTLTVSNMSPEDSSIYLCSVRGGLGYTFGSGTRLTVV.

The rearrangement uses TRBV27 and TRBJ2-1; 13 nucleotides match TRBD2. The germline V gene has CDR1 MNHEY and CDR2 SMNVEV (reference sequence). Trimming at V came to 5 bases and at J to 0 bases, leaving 16 bases not matched to a gene. The CDR3 spans 21 residues. In DNA, the CDR3 is TGTGCCAGCAGTGCGCCGACCGGGACTAGCGGGACCATAAGCTCCTACAATGAGCAGTTCTTC. It is translated as CASSAPTGTSGTISSYNEQFF.

The chain uses TRBV28 and TRBJ1-2; D gene ambiguous. CDR1 is MDHEN and CDR2 is SYDVKM in the germline V gene. This CDR3 has 12 residues. V lost 4 bases and J lost 4, with 7 bases in between. CDR3 protein: CASSYSGYGYTF. The CDR3 coding sequence is TGTGCCAGCAGTTACTCAGGCTATGGCTACACCTTC.

This chain joins TRBV9 and TRBJ1-1, with 11 bases that match TRBD1. This CDR3 is 17 amino acids long. Trimming removed 0 bases from V and 6 bases from J; junction bases left unmatched: 10. The germline V gene has CDR1 SGDLS and CDR2 YYNGEE. CDR3 in DNA: TGTGCCAGCAGCGTAGACTATCCGGGACAGGGGGACTCTGAAGCTTTCTTT. Translation: CASSVDYPGQGDSEAFF. Combining the CDR3 with reference TRBV9 and TRBJ1-1 gives the whole variable domain DSGVTQTPKHLITATGQRVTLRCSPRSGDLSVYWYQQSLDQGLQFLIQYYNGEERAKGNILERFSAQQFPDLHSELNLSSLELGDSALYFCASSVDYPGQGDSEAFFGQGTRLTVV.

The CDR3 DNA sequence: TGTGCAAGTCGCTTCTATTCGGAGGGGTACAATGAGCAGTTCTTC. Translation gives CASRFYSEGYNEQFF. The chain links TRBV12-2 to TRBJ2-1; the table assigns TRBD2, which was not confirmed against the DNA. TRBV12-2 is assigned pseudogene status. The CDR3 contains 15 residues.

CDR3 nucleotides: TGTGCCAGCAGCGTATTCACAGGGGGGGATACGCAGTATTTT. This codes for CASSVFTGGDTQYF. The chain links TRBV9 to TRBJ2-3; 8 bases fit TRBD1. Trimming took 1 base from V and 6 from J; bases not matched to a gene: 4. This CDR3 has 14 amino acids. Germline V gives CDR1 SGDLS, CDR2 YYNGEE.

This sequence joins TRBV25-1 and TRBJ2-7; 8 nucleotides line up with TRBD2. CDR3 length: 18 residues. Germline values: CDR1 MGHDK, CDR2 SYGVNS. The trim removed 3 bases at V and 4 bases at J, leaving 17 bases unmatched. The CDR3 sequence is CASSERDVRGGITYEQYF. CDR3 sequence (DNA): TGTGCCAGCAGTGAGCGGGACGTCCGGGGGGGAATTACTTACGAGCAGTACTTC.

The rearrangement links TRBV7-8 to TRBJ2-1; no definite D call. In germline, CDR1 is SGHVS, CDR2 FQNEAQ. The CDR3 has 15 amino acids. V was trimmed by 1 base and J by 0 bases, leaving 7 bases between them. CDR3: CASSLELSSYNEQFF. CDR3 in DNA: TGTGCCAGCAGCTTAGAGCTTAGCTCCTACAATGAGCAGTTCTTC.

This chain connects TRBV2 to TRBJ1-5; 10 nucleotides line up with TRBD1. Germline V gene lookup returns CDR1 SNHLY and CDR2 FYNNEI. V was clipped by 7 bases and J by 5 bases; unmatched bases: 5. The CDR3 loop spans 14 amino acids. The CDR3 loop reads CASNSGTGDQPQHF. The CDR3 DNA sequence: TGTGCCAGCAACTCCGGGACAGGGGATCAGCCCCAGCATTTT.

The chain has TRBV7-2 and TRBJ1-1, with a weak D call TRBD1 (5 bases). Germline CDR1 is SGHTA and CDR2 is FQGNSA. The CDR3 sequence is 14 residues long. The ends were cut back, 6 bases at V and 3 bases at J, with 14 bases in the middle. CDR3 protein: CASRLPGLHTEAFF. The CDR3 nucleotides are TGTGCCAGCAGACTCCCGGGACTCCACACTGAAGCTTTCTTT.

This sequence joins TRBV7-9 and TRBJ1-3, with 8 positions matching TRBD1. Unmatched junction bases numbered 7, after V lost 3 bases and J lost 6 bases. Germline V gene data show CDR1 as SEHNR and CDR2 as FQNEAQ (reference sequence). The CDR3 length is 15 residues. The CDR3 is CASSFEDRVANTIYF. CDR3 bases: TGTGCCAGCAGCTTTGAGGACAGGGTAGCAAACACCATATATTTT.

The rearrangement uses TRBV7-3 and TRBJ2-1; tentative D call: TRBD2 (6 bases). Germline lookup yields CDR1 SGHTA and CDR2 FQGTGA. V lost 4 bases and J lost 9, with 16 bases in between. CDR3 length equals 14 residues. The DNA for the CDR3 is TGTGCCAGCAGCTCGGGACTCCCTGAGAGTGAGCAGTTCTTC. Amino acid sequence: CASSSGLPESEQFF.

V gene TRBV5-1 combines with J gene TRBJ1-2, with 7 bases fitting TRBD1. Germline loops: CDR1 SGHRS, CDR2 YFSETQ. Trimming took 0 bases from V and 7 from J; bases not matched to a gene: 3. The CDR3 totals 13 residues. DNA of the CDR3: TGCGCCAGCAGCTTGGAGGGGGCATCTGGCTACACCTTC. As protein: CASSLEGASGYTF.

This clone showed up just once. This sequence joins TRBV5-6 and TRBJ2-7, with a possible D match to TRBD1 (5 bases). Germline CDR1 is SGHDT and CDR2 is YYEEEE. The CDR3 contains 17 residues. V lost 5 bases to trimming and J lost 1 base, with 22 bases between them. CDR3 DNA: TGTGCCAGCAGGTTTAAACCAGGGCGATCCTTGTCCTACGAGCAGTACTTC. Translating gives CASRFKPGRSLSYEQYF.

The chain links TRBV19 to TRBJ2-3; no clear D. The CDR3 length is 15 residues. Germline CDR1 is LNHDA and CDR2 is SQIVND (reference sequence). Trimming pared 3 bases from V and 0 bases from J, leaving 10 bases between. CDR3 in DNA: TGTGCCAGTAGTATTCTAATCGGTAGCACAGATACGCAGTATTTT. Encoded protein: CASSILIGSTDTQYF.

The chain employs TRBV5-4 and TRBJ2-1; D may be TRBD1 (6 bases). The V and J ends lost 9 bases and 6 bases respectively, with 25 bases between them. This CDR3 is built from 16 residues. In germline, CDR1 is SGHNT, CDR2 YYREEE (reference sequence). CDR3 protein: CATRPEGDRAINEQFF. The CDR3 region has the DNA TGTGCCACCCGTCCCGAGGGGGATAGGGCGATCAATGAGCAGTTCTTC.